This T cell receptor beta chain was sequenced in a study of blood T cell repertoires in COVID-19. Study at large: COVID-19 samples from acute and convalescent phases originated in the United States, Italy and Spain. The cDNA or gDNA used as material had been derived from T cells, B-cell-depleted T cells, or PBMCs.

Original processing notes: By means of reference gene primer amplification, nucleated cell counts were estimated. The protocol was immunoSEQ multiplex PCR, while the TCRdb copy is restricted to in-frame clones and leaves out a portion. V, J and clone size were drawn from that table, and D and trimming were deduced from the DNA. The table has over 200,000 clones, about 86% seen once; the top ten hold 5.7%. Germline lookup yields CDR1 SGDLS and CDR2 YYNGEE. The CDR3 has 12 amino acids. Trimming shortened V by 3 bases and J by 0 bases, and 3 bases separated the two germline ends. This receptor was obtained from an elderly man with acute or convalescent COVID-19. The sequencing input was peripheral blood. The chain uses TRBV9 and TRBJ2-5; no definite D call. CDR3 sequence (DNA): TGTGCCAGCAGCGCGTACCAAGAGACCCAGTACTTC. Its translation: CASSAYQETQYF. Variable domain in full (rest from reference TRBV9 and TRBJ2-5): DSGVTQTPKHLITATGQRVTLRCSPRSGDLSVYWYQQSLDQGLQFLIQYYNGEERAKGNILERFSAQQFPDLHSELNLSSLELGDSALYFCASSAYQETQYFGPGTRLLVL.